These 30 T cell receptor beta chains were sequenced from one sample in a study of vaccination and CD4 T cells after COVID-19. Antigens of these TCRs are unknown. Cultured CD4+ T cells had their DNA profiled by the Oncomine TCR Beta short-read assay. TCRdb recomputed calls from the PCR reads with MiXCR, one row per CDR3 protein. Among about 3,300 distinct CDR3 sequences listed, 45% to 50% were seen once. Described treatment: roughly 11-day PBMC culture with coronavirus spike peptide pools or control peptides (ViraFEST assay). Sample: CD4+ T cells from blood, cultured in vitro. Receptor source: a human donor who had recovered from COVID-19.

The chain links TRBV7-6 to TRBJ1-1; the D gene is possibly TRBD1 (5 bases). This CDR3 is built from 16 residues. The V gene lost 2 bases and the J gene lost 0 bases, with 13 bases spanning the gap. Germline V CDR1 and CDR2: SGHVS, FNYEAQ. CDR3 in amino acids: CASSLSPGAMNTEAFF. The CDR3 DNA sequence: TGTGCCAGCAGCTTAAGTCCTGGGGCCATGAACACTGAAGCTTTCTTT.

The chain couples TRBV6-1 to TRBJ2-3; 7 bases agree with TRBD2. The V and J ends lost 6 bases and 1 base, in that order; junction bases with no gene match: 7. The germline CDR1 and CDR2 sequences are MNHNS and SASEGT. The CDR3 is 15 amino acids. DNA of the CDR3: TGTGCCAGCAGCCTCGGGGGGTTGGGCACAGATACGCAGTATTTT. Protein product: CASSLGGLGTDTQYF.

The J gene is TRBJ2-4, the V gene TRBV19, with D possibly matching TRBD2 (6 bases). The CDR3 is 15 amino acids. Deletions cut 4 bases from V and 8 bases from J, with 18 bases between. Germline V gene sequence: CDR1 LNHDA, CDR2 SQIVND (reference sequence). CDR3 amino acids: CASSTSGAGMDIQYF. The CDR3 DNA sequence: TGTGCCAGTAGTACGTCTGGGGCGGGGATGGACATTCAGTACTTC.

This rearrangement joins TRBV10-3 to TRBJ1-2; D is possibly TRBD1 (5 bases). The CDR3 has 15 residues. V lost 4 bases, J lost 1 base, and 13 bases lay in between. Germline CDR1 ENHRY, CDR2 SYGVKD. CDR3: CAISAPRQHNYGYTF. Written as DNA, the CDR3 is TGTGCCATCAGTGCGCCCAGACAGCATAACTATGGCTACACCTTC.

This clonotype qualifies as large. Here the CDR3 DNA reads TGTGCCAGCAGCTTAGTTGGGGGGCCCACTAACTATGGCTACACCTTC. It translates to CASSLVGGPTNYGYTF. The V gene is TRBV11-2, the J gene TRBJ1-2; D may be TRBD1 (6 bases). Trimming pared 1 base from V and 0 bases from J, leaving 12 bases between. CDR1 and CDR2 from the germline V gene are SGHAT and FQNNGV. The CDR3 length is 16 residues.

This clonotype was recorded a few times. The rearrangement links TRBV6-1 to TRBJ1-2, with a weak D call TRBD1 (5 bases). V dropped 6 bases and J dropped 6 bases, with 20 bases sitting between them. This CDR3 contains 15 residues. The germline CDR1 and CDR2 sequences are MNHNS and SASEGT. The CDR3 sequence is CASSLEPRVPDGYTF. DNA for the CDR3: TGTGCCAGCAGCCTGGAACCCAGGGTACCCGATGGCTACACCTTC.

This clonotype showed up just a few times. The V call is TRBV27, the J call TRBJ2-7; D possibly corresponds to TRBD1 (6 bases). The CDR3 is 15 amino acids. Looked up from germline, CDR1 is MNHEY and CDR2 is SMNVEV (reference sequence). Deletions cut 4 bases from V and 2 bases from J, with 15 bases between. CDR3 protein: CASSSRGGGAYEQYF. CDR3 bases: TGTGCCAGCAGTTCCCGAGGTGGGGGCGCCTACGAGCAGTACTTC.

This clonotype occurred a few times. The chain carries TRBV11-2 and TRBJ1-2, with D unclear. The CDR3 is made up of 14 amino acids. V was cut by 1 base and J by 4 bases, with 10 bases left in between. Germline lookup yields CDR1 SGHAT and CDR2 FQNNGV. The CDR3 bases are TGTGCCAGCAGCTTAGGACAACTCCTCTATGGCTACACCTTC. Translating gives CASSLGQLLYGYTF.

This chain connects TRBV20-1 to TRBJ2-5, with TRBD1 matching 10 bases. CDR3 length: 12 residues. The V segment lost 3 bases and the J segment 6 bases; nucleotides outside the gene matches: 1. The V gene's germline CDR1 is DFQATT and CDR2 SNEGSKA (reference sequence). The CDR3 sequence: CSARGQGKTQYF. The CDR3 DNA reads as TGCAGTGCTAGGGGACAGGGGAAGACCCAGTACTTC.

The chain combines TRBV20-1 with TRBJ2-5; D gene uncertain. This CDR3 is 11 amino acids long. V was shortened by 6 bases and J by 5 bases, with 10 bases between the two germline ends. The germline V gene encodes CDR1 DFQATT and CDR2 SNEGSKA (reference sequence). The CDR3 sequence is CSAIIGETQYF. The CDR3 DNA follows: TGCAGTGCCATTATCGGGGAGACCCAGTACTTC.

This clonotype was seen a handful of times. The chain's CDR3 is CASSSQPGDTQYF. The DNA for the CDR3 is TGTGCCAGCAGCTCCCAGCCTGGAGATACGCAGTATTTT. V and J are TRBV7-3 and TRBJ2-3; D not resolved. V was shortened by 4 bases and J by 5 bases, with 10 bases between the two germline ends. The germline V gene has CDR1 SGHTA and CDR2 FQGTGA. CDR3 length: 13 amino acids.

This clonotype was counted a few times. This chain connects TRBV10-1 to TRBJ2-1; 7 bases fit TRBD1. V was pared by 3 bases and J by 10 bases, with 3 bases of the junction left unmatched. The CDR3 consists of 12 residues. CDR1 is WNHNN and CDR2 is SYGVQD in the germline V gene (reference sequence). CDR3 region: CASSDEGAEQFF. The CDR3 DNA reads TGCGCCAGCAGTGATGAGGGGGCCGAGCAGTTCTTC.

J is TRBJ1-4 and V is TRBV28; D remains ambiguous. Looked up from germline, CDR1 is MDHEN and CDR2 is SYDVKM. The V gene lost 2 bases and the J gene lost 7 bases, with 11 bases spanning the gap. The CDR3 extends over 14 amino acids. The CDR3 here is CASSLRQDREKLFF. For the CDR3, the DNA is TGTGCCAGCAGTTTAAGGCAGGATCGTGAAAAACTGTTTTTT.

This chain connects TRBV4-1 to TRBJ1-1; the D gene is possibly TRBD1 (6 bases). The CDR3 length is 16 residues. Trimming left V 3 bases short and J 0 bases short, with 14 bases between. Per germline, CDR1 MGHRA and CDR2 YSYEKL. CDR3 in DNA: TGCGCCAGCAGCCACCCCCGGACAGTACTGAACACTGAAGCTTTCTTT. Its protein product is CASSHPRTVLNTEAFF.

CDR3 region: CASSESRASNSPLHF. In nucleotides, the CDR3 is TGTGCCAGCAGTGAAAGCCGGGCCTCAAATTCACCCCTCCACTTT. This chain links TRBV6-1 with TRBJ1-6; unclear D gene. Germline V gene lookup returns CDR1 MNHNS and CDR2 SASEGT. The germline V and J ends were trimmed by 2 bases and 7 bases, with 12 bases remaining between them. The CDR3 contains 15 residues.

This clonotype was recorded a few times. V usage is TRBV19 and J usage is TRBJ1-2, with 8 bases that match TRBD1. Trimming removed 3 bases from V and 5 bases from J; junction bases left unmatched: 5. This CDR3 spans 14 amino acids. Germline assignment: CDR1 LNHDA and CDR2 SQIVND (reference sequence). The CDR3 is CASSIRQGIYGYTF. The CDR3 coding sequence is TGTGCCAGTAGTATTCGACAGGGGATTTATGGCTACACCTTC.

The chain carries TRBV27 and TRBJ1-2; possible D gene TRBD1, 5 bases. Germline V gene data show CDR1 as MNHEY and CDR2 as SMNVEV (reference sequence). V was cut by 4 bases and J by 5 bases, with 8 bases left in between. This CDR3 has 12 residues. This CDR3 is CASSSQGYGYTF. CDR3 bases: TGTGCCAGCAGTTCGCAGGGATATGGCTACACCTTC.

The chain recombines TRBV24-1 with TRBJ2-3, with 15 positions matching TRBD2. Germline V gives CDR1 KGHDR, CDR2 SFDVKD. With V trimmed by 3 bases and J by 6 bases, 9 bases remained unmatched. CDR3 length: 18 amino acids. The CDR3 reads CATSDPQGLAGGADTQYF. The CDR3 DNA is TGTGCCACCAGTGATCCCCAAGGACTAGCGGGAGGGGCGGATACGCAGTATTTT.

The V call is TRBV4-1, the J call TRBJ2-1; D perhaps matches TRBD2 (6 bases). The CDR3 is 13 amino acids. Germline CDR1 is MGHRA and CDR2 is YSYEKL. Deletions cut 0 bases from V and 7 bases from J, with 7 bases between. The CDR3 region has the DNA TGCGCCAGCAGCCAAGATGGGAGGAATGAGCAGTTCTTC. This sequence encodes CASSQDGRNEQFF.

The table lists this clonotype with a few counts. This chain joins TRBV2 and TRBJ1-1; the D gene is possibly TRBD1 (6 bases). This CDR3 region has 12 residues. The V end lost 7 bases, the J end lost 6 bases, and 12 bases lay between the germline ends. CDR1 and CDR2 from the germline V gene are SNHLY and FYNNEI. The CDR3 spells CASTGQIAEAFF. The DNA for the CDR3 is TGTGCCAGCACCGGACAGATCGCTGAAGCTTTCTTT.

The chain recombines TRBV20-1 with TRBJ1-1; a possible D gene is TRBD1 (5 bases). V lost 5 bases, J lost 7 bases, and 17 bases lay in between. This CDR3 comprises 13 residues. From germline, CDR1 is DFQATT and CDR2 SNEGSKA (reference sequence). The CDR3 loop reads CSAPQGSLSEAFF. In nucleotides, the CDR3 is TGCAGTGCTCCCCAGGGCAGTTTGAGTGAAGCTTTCTTT.

The chain carries TRBV19 and TRBJ1-1; perhaps TRBD1 as D (6 bases). The V gene lost 4 bases and the J gene lost 6 bases, with 18 bases spanning the gap. Germline CDR1 LNHDA, CDR2 SQIVND (reference sequence). The CDR3 contains 15 residues. The chain's CDR3 is CASSTETGQGAEAFF. In DNA, the CDR3 is TGTGCCAGTAGTACTGAAACAGGGCAGGGCGCTGAAGCTTTCTTT.

The chain employs TRBV6-1 and TRBJ2-3; perhaps TRBD2 as D (6 bases). Germline CDR1 reads MNHNS; CDR2 reads SASEGT. The CDR3 has 14 amino acids. V was pared by 8 bases and J by 1 base, with 13 bases between. The CDR3 loop is CASGIGGRTDTQYF. The CDR3 DNA follows: TGTGCCAGCGGGATCGGGGGACGCACAGATACGCAGTATTTT.

The chain recombines TRBV9 with TRBJ1-2, with D maybe TRBD1 (5 bases). V lost 3 bases and J 4 bases, leaving 13 bases between the germline ends. Germline loops: CDR1 SGDLS, CDR2 YYNGEE. CDR3 length: 14 residues. CDR3 DNA sequence: TGTGCCAGCAGCGGCCGGGACGGCGGCTATGGCTACACCTTC. Translating it yields CASSGRDGGYGYTF.

The V and J genes are TRBV27 and TRBJ1-2; possibly TRBD1 for D (5 bases). CDR3 length: 12 amino acids. Germline-derived CDR1 and CDR2 are MNHEY and SMNVEV (reference sequence). V lost 8 bases and J lost 3, with 10 bases in between. The CDR3 protein is CASRREDYGYTF. CDR3 in DNA: TGTGCCAGCCGCAGGGAAGACTATGGCTACACCTTC.

Only a few counts were recorded for this clonotype. The chain joins TRBV5-1 to TRBJ2-5; the D call may be TRBD1 or TRBD2 (6 bases each). The CDR3 is 15 amino acids. CDR1 and CDR2 (germline): SGHRS, YFSETQ. The V end lost 5 bases, the J end lost 5 bases, and 19 bases lay between the germline ends. The CDR3 here is CASSPRLGGTETQYF. In nucleotides, the CDR3 is TGCGCCAGCAGTCCCCGACTAGGGGGAACCGAGACCCAGTACTTC. Full variable domain (remainder filled in from reference TRBV5-1 and TRBJ2-5): KAGVTQTPRYLIKTRGQQVTLSCSPISGHRSVSWYQQTPGQGLQFLFEYFSETQRNKGNFPGRFSGRQFSNSRSEMNVSTLELGDSALYLCASSPRLGGTETQYFGPGTRLLVL.

J is TRBJ2-7 and V is TRBV11-2; 8 nucleotides match TRBD2. Germline assignment: CDR1 SGHAT and CDR2 FQNNGV. Germline trimming cut 3 bases from V and 2 bases from J; bases unmatched to any gene: 6. The CDR3 extends over 15 amino acids. The chain's CDR3 is CASSLGLERTYEQYF. CDR3 coding DNA: TGTGCCAGCAGCTTGGGACTAGAGAGAACCTACGAGCAGTACTTC.

There are a few counts of this clonotype. The gene calls are TRBV20-1 and TRBJ1-1; 7 nucleotides line up with TRBD1. Germline CDR1 reads DFQATT; CDR2 reads SNEGSKA (reference sequence). The CDR3 is 13 residues long. V shed 5 bases, J shed 5 bases, and the junction held 8 bases outside the gene matches. DNA of the CDR3: TGCAGTGCTGTAGACAGGGCTCCGACTGAAGCTTTCTTT. As protein: CSAVDRAPTEAFF.

The chain has TRBV4-1 and TRBJ2-5; D is undetermined. The germline V and J ends were trimmed by 0 bases and 1 base, with 21 bases remaining between them. The V gene's germline CDR1 is MGHRA and CDR2 YSYEKL. The CDR3 sequence is 19 residues long. CDR3 sequence: CASSQDGPSGGRVQETQYF. CDR3 DNA sequence: TGCGCCAGCAGCCAAGATGGGCCCTCCGGCGGAAGGGTCCAAGAGACCCAGTACTTC.

This clonotype came up once. This chain connects TRBV4-1 to TRBJ1-5; tentatively, D is TRBD1 (5 bases). The ends were cut back, 5 bases at V and 4 bases at J, with 12 bases in the middle. This CDR3 has 14 residues. CDR1 is MGHRA and CDR2 is YSYEKL in the germline V gene. The CDR3 DNA reads as TGCGCCAGCAGCGACGCAGGGAGGAATCAGCCCCAGCATTTT. Translated, it gives CASSDAGRNQPQHF.